This T cell receptor (beta chain) was recorded in a study of cytomegalovirus exposure and HLA in healthy donors. The germline V gene encodes CDR1 SGHTA and CDR2 FQGNSA. The CDR3 covers 14 residues. The V segment lost 5 bases and the J segment 6 bases; nucleotides outside the gene matches: 7. With regard to this clone: The antigen is undetermined.

Points from the study as a whole: Excluded: some indistinguishable V segments such as TRBV6-2 and TRBV6-3. Analysis performed later found more than 15,000 TCR beta sequences associated with HLA alleles at 0.05 false discovery rate. Researchers reported in a later analysis that common viral pathogens appeared linked to several top clusters.

PCR employed 60 Vbeta and 13 Jbeta primers. Clones were sequenced by immunoSEQ multiplex PCR, and TCRdb holds only the in-frame ones, with some missing. The sample lists 150,000 to 200,000 clones; about two thirds were seen once. What was sequenced was PBMCs. The sequence was obtained from a man in his thirties or forties in good health and CMV-seropositive. V and J are TRBV7-2 and TRBJ2-7, with 10 positions matching TRBD1. The CDR3 DNA reads as TGTGCCAGCAGCCCCGGGACAGGGGCCCGCGAGCAGTACTTC. Protein: CASSPGTGAREQYF. Filled out from reference TRBV7-2 and TRBJ2-7, the complete variable domain reads GAGVSQSPSNKVTEKGKDVELRCDPISGHTALYWYRQSLGQGLEFLIYFQGNSAPDKSGLPSDRFSAERTGGSVSTLTIQRTQQEDSAVYLCASSPGTGAREQYFGPGTRLTVT.